What follows describes a single TCR beta chain. The antigen is unknown. Germline CDR1 and CDR2: ENHRY and SYGVKD. The CDR3 totals 13 residues. Included in the TCR beta cDNA libraries were unique molecular identifiers. Input of roughly 0.95 to 10 million T cells yielded 550,000 or so cDNA molecules. TCRdb reprocessed the PCR reads with MiXCR, giving one entry per CDR3 protein. The table has some 240,000 distinct CDR3 sequences, 35% to 45% seen once. This sample was taken from a study of post-analysis software for immune sequencing data. Study context: Relapsing-remitting, secondary progressive and progressive-relapsing forms made up the multiple sclerosis disease courses.

Study-wide results and limits: Pronounced co-clustering by F measure was evident among identically batched samples. Versus controls, multiple sclerosis patients showed significantly lower diversity (normalized Chao1). Patients showed TRBV5-6, TRBV5-1 and TRBV20-1 among a handful of TRBV segments more frequent than in controls.

This receptor was identified in a girl aged 10 to 17 with multiple sclerosis. The genes are TRBV10-3 and TRBJ2-5; TRBD2 matches 7 bases. The J call may be faulty, since TRBJ2-7 better matches the DNA end. What was sequenced was blood. The chain's CDR3 is CASGGGAAYEQYF. CDR3 coding DNA: TGTGCCTCGGGAGGAGGGGCGGCCTACGAGCAGTACTTC.